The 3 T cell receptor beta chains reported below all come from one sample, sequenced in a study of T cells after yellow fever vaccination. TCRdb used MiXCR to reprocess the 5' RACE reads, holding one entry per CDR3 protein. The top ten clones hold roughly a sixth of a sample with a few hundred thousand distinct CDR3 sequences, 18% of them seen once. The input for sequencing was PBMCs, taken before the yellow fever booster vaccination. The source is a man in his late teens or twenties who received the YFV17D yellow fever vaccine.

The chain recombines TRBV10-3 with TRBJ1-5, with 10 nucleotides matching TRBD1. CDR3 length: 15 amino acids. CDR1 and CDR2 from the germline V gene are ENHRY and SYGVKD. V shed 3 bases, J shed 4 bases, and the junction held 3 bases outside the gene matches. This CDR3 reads CAISDGTGVNQPQHF. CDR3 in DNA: TGTGCCATCAGTGACGGGACAGGGGTGAATCAGCCCCAGCATTTT.

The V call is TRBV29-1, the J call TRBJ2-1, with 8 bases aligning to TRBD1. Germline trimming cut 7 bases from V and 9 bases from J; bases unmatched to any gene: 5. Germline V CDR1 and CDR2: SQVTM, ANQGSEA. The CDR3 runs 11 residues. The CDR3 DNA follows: TGCAGCGGACAGGGGCGGGGTGAGCAGTTCTTC. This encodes CSGQGRGEQFF.

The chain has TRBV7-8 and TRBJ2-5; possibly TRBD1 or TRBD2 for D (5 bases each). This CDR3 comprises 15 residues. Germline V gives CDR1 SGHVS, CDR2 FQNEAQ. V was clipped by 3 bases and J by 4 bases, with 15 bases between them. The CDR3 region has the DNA TGTGCCAGCAGCTTGGCAGGGACGACTGGAGAGACCCAGTACTTC. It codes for CASSLAGTTGETQYF.